The 13 T cell receptor beta chains given below trace back to one sample, sequenced in a study of cytomegalovirus exposure and HLA in healthy donors. The PCR employed 60 Vbeta primers together with 13 Jbeta primers. Generated by immunoSEQ multiplex PCR, the TCRdb table keeps only in-frame clones and is missing some. The repertoire holds some 190,000 clones, about 90% seen once, with 1% to 1.5% in the top ten. The sample comprised PBMCs. The receptors stem from a man aged 25-45 years in good health and CMV-seronegative.

The chain links TRBV7-2 to TRBJ2-1; 9 bases map to TRBD2. Unmatched junction bases numbered 8, after V lost 4 bases and J lost 7 bases. The CDR3 consists of 15 residues. Germline V CDR1 and CDR2: SGHTA, FQGNSA. This chain's CDR3 is CASSSTGLARNEQFF. Written as DNA, the CDR3 is TGTGCCAGCAGCTCGACGGGACTAGCTAGAAATGAGCAGTTCTTC.

The rearrangement links TRBV28 to TRBJ1-2, with D tentatively TRBD1 (5 bases). Germline values: CDR1 MDHEN, CDR2 SYDVKM. V lost 3 bases and J 8 bases, leaving 13 bases between the germline ends. The CDR3 is 13 amino acids. CDR3: CASSFKGAGGYTF. The CDR3 bases are TGTGCCAGCAGTTTCAAAGGGGCAGGCGGCTACACCTTC.

V gene TRBV6-1 combines with J gene TRBJ2-3, with TRBD2 matching over 7 bases. This CDR3 is built from 15 residues. CDR1 is MNHNS and CDR2 is SASEGT in the germline V gene. V gave up 8 bases and J gave up 7 bases; unmatched junction bases: 15. CDR3 amino acids: CASYGAGVSMNTQYF. CDR3 nucleotide sequence: TGTGCCAGCTACGGGGCGGGGGTTAGCATGAATACGCAGTATTTT.

The chain is built from TRBV7-2 and TRBJ1-1; D possibly corresponds to TRBD1 (5 bases). The CDR3 loop spans 16 amino acids. In germline, CDR1 is SGHTA, CDR2 FQGNSA. Trimming stripped 0 bases from V and 2 bases from J, with 13 bases between. The chain's CDR3 is CASSLAWGRINTEAFF. As DNA, the CDR3 is TGTGCCAGCAGCTTAGCATGGGGCAGAATAAACACTGAAGCTTTCTTT.

The gene calls are TRBV28 and TRBJ1-3; no definite D call. Deletions cut 4 bases from V and 4 bases from J, with 5 bases between. The CDR3 is 12 residues long. Germline lookup yields CDR1 MDHEN and CDR2 SYDVKM. Here the CDR3 reads CASSSRGNTIYF. For the CDR3, the DNA is TGTGCCAGCAGTTCCAGGGGAAACACCATATATTTT. The variable domain in full, completed from reference TRBV28 and TRBJ1-3, reads DVKVTQSSRYLVKRTGEKVFLECVQDMDHENMFWYRQDPGLGLRLIYFSYDVKMKEKGDIPEGYSVSREKKERFSLILESASTNQTSMYLCASSSRGNTIYFGEGSWLTVV.

The rearrangement uses TRBV27 and TRBJ2-3; TRBD1 matches 7 bases. V shed 2 bases and J 4 bases; nucleotides not matched to a gene: 6. Germline CDR1 MNHEY, CDR2 SMNVEV (reference sequence). CDR3 length: 15 amino acids. The CDR3 DNA sequence: TGTGCCAGCAGTTTACTCGGGACAGCATCAGATACGCAGTATTTT. This gives the protein CASSLLGTASDTQYF.

The chain combines TRBV28 with TRBJ1-1, with TRBD1 matching over 8 bases. Germline lookup yields CDR1 MDHEN and CDR2 SYDVKM. V shed 7 bases and J 3 bases; nucleotides not matched to a gene: 13. The CDR3 consists of 16 residues. For the CDR3, the DNA is TGTGCCAGCATGGGGACAGGCGGCCCTGCGGACACTGAAGCTTTCTTT. Its translation: CASMGTGGPADTEAFF.

This clone was counted once. This rearrangement joins TRBV30 to TRBJ2-4, with 7 bases identical to TRBD1. This CDR3 region has 13 residues. V shed 0 bases, J shed 10 bases, and the junction held 6 bases outside the gene matches. Germline CDR1 and CDR2: GTSNPN and SVGIG (reference sequence). CDR3 residues: CAWSVGGPGIQYF. CDR3 sequence (DNA): TGTGCCTGGAGTGTAGGGGGCCCTGGGATTCAGTACTTC. Drawing the rest from reference TRBV30 and TRBJ2-4, the complete variable domain is SQTIHQWPATLVQPVGSPLSLECTVEGTSNPNLYWYRQAAGRGLQLLFYSVGIGQISSEVPQNLSASRPQDRQFILSSKKLLLSDSGFYLCAWSVGGPGIQYFGAGTRLSVL.

V usage is TRBV28 and J usage is TRBJ2-1; 9 bases are a match to TRBD2. Per germline, CDR1 MDHEN and CDR2 SYDVKM. The junction had 9 bases not matched to a gene; V was cut back by 3 bases and J by 9 bases. The CDR3 is 15 amino acids. CDR3 sequence: CASSLGLAGLGEQFF. In nucleotides, the CDR3 is TGTGCCAGCAGTTTGGGGCTAGCGGGATTGGGTGAGCAGTTCTTC. The full variable domain, in which reference TRBV28 and TRBJ2-1 provide the parts outside the CDR3, is DVKVTQSSRYLVKRTGEKVFLECVQDMDHENMFWYRQDPGLGLRLIYFSYDVKMKEKGDIPEGYSVSREKKERFSLILESASTNQTSMYLCASSLGLAGLGEQFFGPGTRLTVL.

In DNA, the CDR3 is TGTGCCAGTAGTATAGGCACAGAGCTCCAAAACATTCAGTACTTC. Residues: CASSIGTELQNIQYF. This chain uses TRBV19 with TRBJ2-4, with D unresolved. The germline V gene has CDR1 LNHDA and CDR2 SQIVND (reference sequence). V lost 1 base, J lost 5 bases, and 12 bases lay in between. The CDR3 consists of 15 residues.

V is TRBV27 and J is TRBJ1-1, with 9 bases that match TRBD1. Germline lookup yields CDR1 MNHEY and CDR2 SMNVEV (reference sequence). J was trimmed by 6 bases and V by 6 bases; bases with no gene match: 5. CDR3 length: 13 amino acids. In nucleotides, the CDR3 is TGTGCCAGCAGAACCGGGACAGGGCCTGAAGCTTTCTTT. Encoded protein: CASRTGTGPEAFF.

The chain combines TRBV5-4 with TRBJ2-7, with 7 bases lining up with TRBD1. With 0 bases clipped from V and 4 bases from J, the junction kept 4 bases outside the gene matches. CDR1 is SGHNT and CDR2 is YYREEE in the germline V gene (reference sequence). The CDR3 is made up of 14 amino acids. The DNA for the CDR3 is TGTGCCAGCAGCTTGGAAGGGGGCGTATACGAGCAGTACTTC. Its translation is CASSLEGGVYEQYF.

The V and J genes are TRBV27 and TRBJ1-5, with TRBD1 as a possible D gene (5 bases). V shed 7 bases and J shed 7 bases, with 17 bases lying between them. Germline V CDR1 and CDR2: MNHEY, SMNVEV (reference sequence). The CDR3 contains 14 residues. CDR3 residues: CASTNFGAGQPQHF. The CDR3, as DNA: TGTGCCAGCACAAATTTTGGGGCTGGACAGCCCCAGCATTTT.